The entry that follows covers one T cell receptor beta chain sequence. This CDR3 is also generated by other DNA sequences in the sample. This table comes from immunoSEQ multiplex PCR, and its TCRdb copy is limited to in-frame clones, with some not included. The data contain approximately 49,000 clones, 84% of them seen just once; the ten biggest clones take up 0.9% to 1.2%. This entry belongs to a study of OX40 agonist ivuxolimab in advanced cancers. Germline loops: CDR1 SGHTA, CDR2 FQGNSA. The CDR3 has 17 residues. The V and J ends lost 2 bases and 5 bases, in that order; junction bases with no gene match: 8.

The sample consisted of CD4+ or CD8+ T cells sorted from blood, taken in a trial of the OX40 agonist ivuxolimab. This sequence joins TRBV7-2 and TRBJ2-7; 14 bases are shared with TRBD2. This clonotype was sampled from an adult with an advanced solid tumor such as melanoma, head and neck, liver or kidney cancer. The CDR3 bases are TGTGCCAGCAGCTTAAGCGGACTAGCGGGGGGCAAGAACGAGCAGTACTTC. Translation: CASSLSGLAGGKNEQYF.